The present entry profiles one TCR beta chain with its context. Its antigen is currently unknown. At one of its ends the junction is not consistent with the germline gene, which may arise from a read error. These data come from a study of cytomegalovirus exposure and HLA in healthy donors. The study's findings and limits: Productive status was seen about 87% or about 30% of the time for most TCR beta V segments in an earlier analysis. Later analysis associated a missense DCLRE1C variant with TCR beta V- and J-gene trimming.

The PCR was carried out with 60 Vbeta primers and 13 Jbeta primers. Some clones are missing from TCRdb's copy, which holds only in-frame ones; the method was immunoSEQ multiplex PCR. The sample includes roughly 130,000 clones, roughly four fifths of them seen just once. Germline-derived CDR1 and CDR2 are SEHNR and FQNEAQ (reference sequence). CDR3 length: 13 residues. This clonotype originated in a male donor in good health and CMV-seropositive. Material for sequencing was PBMCs. The chain couples TRBV7-9 to TRBJ2-3, with D unclear. The CDR3 region has the DNA TGTTCCAGCCAGGTCTCCGCCACAGATACGCAGTATTTT. Its translation: CSSQVSATDTQYF.